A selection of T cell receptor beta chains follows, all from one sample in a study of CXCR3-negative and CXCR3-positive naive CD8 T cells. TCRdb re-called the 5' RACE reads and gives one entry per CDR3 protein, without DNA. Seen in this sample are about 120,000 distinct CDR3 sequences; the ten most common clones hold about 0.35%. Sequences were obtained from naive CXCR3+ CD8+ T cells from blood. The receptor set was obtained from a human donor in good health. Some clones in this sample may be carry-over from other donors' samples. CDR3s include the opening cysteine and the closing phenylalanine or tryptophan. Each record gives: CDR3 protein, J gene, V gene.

CASSERRQTTGELFF TRBJ2-2 TRBV6-1
CASSFSTSGGLDTQYF TRBJ2-3 TRBV7-9
CSVDAGEDEQYF TRBJ2-7 TRBV29-1
CASSLALGRSYNEQFF TRBJ2-1 TRBV12-3/TRBV12-4
CASSELRGYEQYF TRBJ2-7 TRBV10-1
CSVSITGGAYNEQFF TRBJ2-1 TRBV29-1
CASNKLAGSSYEQYF TRBJ2-7 TRBV7-8
CASSALGRPNYGYTF TRBJ1-2 TRBV11-2
CASSLRDTQETRYF TRBJ2-5 TRBV28
CASTGYNQPQHF TRBJ1-5 TRBV28
CASSPGVGYGTGELFF TRBJ2-2 TRBV7-8
CASSFGQNTEAFF TRBJ1-1 TRBV28
CASGGLAGYEQYF TRBJ2-7 TRBV2
CASSQRWGDRYEQYF TRBJ2-7 TRBV4-1
CASSIELLPGGGEQYF TRBJ2-7 TRBV19
CSVELNTEAFF TRBJ1-1 TRBV29-1
CASSTPPGDLLYEQYF TRBJ2-7 TRBV2
CASSGRSPLFATNEKLFF TRBJ1-4 TRBV3-1
CSVVVRGPNTGELFF TRBJ2-2 TRBV29-1
CASSRTGDTGEMFF TRBJ2-2 TRBV9
CASSRDRVGNQPQHF TRBJ1-5 TRBV7-9
CASSLGWTANTEAFF TRBJ1-1 TRBV6-5
CASSPQMSGPYEQYF TRBJ2-7 TRBV13
CSARDGDRWASTDTQYF TRBJ2-3 TRBV20-1
CASSSSFIRDRATGELFF TRBJ2-2 TRBV6-5
CASSPDQLAGGVNEQFF TRBJ2-1 TRBV27
CASSFWPGSYEQYF TRBJ2-7 TRBV5-5
CASSQDRERTEAFF TRBJ1-1 TRBV4-3
CASSPTAGLAPYNEQFF TRBJ2-1 TRBV5-1
CASSQGGRSSYNEQFF TRBJ2-1 TRBV9
CSAEGSKRGSTDTQYF TRBJ2-3 TRBV20-1
CASSQEVRGSYEQYF TRBJ2-7 TRBV4-1
CSVDQTGDFYEQYF TRBJ2-7 TRBV29-1
CASTSPLSPYEQYF TRBJ2-7 TRBV11-2
CASSQEGGGLTDTQYF TRBJ2-3 TRBV4-1
CASSPTPGLAGYEQYF TRBJ2-7 TRBV7-8
CASSTPGVGGTEAFF TRBJ1-1 TRBV7-9
CASSYSKGRGYEQYF TRBJ2-7 TRBV6-5
CASSLGSGISYEQYF TRBJ2-7 TRBV7-6
CASSHKTGDQPQHF TRBJ1-5 TRBV4-1
CASSLLAGGEQFF TRBJ2-1 TRBV7-6
CASRGANEQFF TRBJ2-1 TRBV2
CATRSGRWQPQHF TRBJ1-5 TRBV24-1
CASVAASSYEQYF TRBJ2-7 TRBV5-6
CAWSVGAGKAYNEQFF TRBJ2-1 TRBV30